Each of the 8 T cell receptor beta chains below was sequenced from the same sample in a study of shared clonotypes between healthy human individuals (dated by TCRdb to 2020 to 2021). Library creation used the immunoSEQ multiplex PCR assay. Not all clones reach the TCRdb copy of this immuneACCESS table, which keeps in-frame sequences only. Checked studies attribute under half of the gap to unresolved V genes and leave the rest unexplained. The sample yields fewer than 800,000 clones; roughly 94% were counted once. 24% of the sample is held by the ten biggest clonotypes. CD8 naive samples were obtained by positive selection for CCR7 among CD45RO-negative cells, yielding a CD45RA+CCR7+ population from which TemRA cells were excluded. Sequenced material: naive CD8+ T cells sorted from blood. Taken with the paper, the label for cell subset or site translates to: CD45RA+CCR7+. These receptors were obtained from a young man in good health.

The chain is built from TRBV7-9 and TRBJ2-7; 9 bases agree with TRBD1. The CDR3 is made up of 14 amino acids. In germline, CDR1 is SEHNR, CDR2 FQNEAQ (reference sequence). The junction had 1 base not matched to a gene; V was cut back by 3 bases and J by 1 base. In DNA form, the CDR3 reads TGTGCCAGCAGCTTCGACAGGGGGTCCTACGAGCAGTACTTC. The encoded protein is CASSFDRGSYEQYF.

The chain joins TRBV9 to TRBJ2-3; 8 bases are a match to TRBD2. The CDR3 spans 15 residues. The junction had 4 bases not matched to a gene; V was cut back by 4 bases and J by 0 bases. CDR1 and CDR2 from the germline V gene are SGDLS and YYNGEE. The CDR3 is CASSPGLASTDTQYF. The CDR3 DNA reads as TGTGCCAGCAGCCCAGGACTAGCTAGCACAGATACGCAGTATTTT.

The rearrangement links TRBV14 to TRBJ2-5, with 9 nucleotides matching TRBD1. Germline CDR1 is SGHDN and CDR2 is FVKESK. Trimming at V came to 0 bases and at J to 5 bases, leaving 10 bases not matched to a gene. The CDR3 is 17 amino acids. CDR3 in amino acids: CASSQDRSGQGFETQYF. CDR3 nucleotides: TGTGCCAGCAGCCAAGATCGGTCGGGACAGGGTTTCGAGACCCAGTACTTC.

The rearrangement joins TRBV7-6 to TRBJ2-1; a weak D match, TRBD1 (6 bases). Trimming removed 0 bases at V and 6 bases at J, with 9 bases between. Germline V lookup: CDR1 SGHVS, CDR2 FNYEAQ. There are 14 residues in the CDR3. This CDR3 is CASSLANRVNEQFF. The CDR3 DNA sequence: TGTGCCAGCAGCTTAGCGAACAGGGTCAATGAGCAGTTCTTC. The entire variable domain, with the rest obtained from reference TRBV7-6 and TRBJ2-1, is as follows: GAGVSQSPRYKVTKRGQDVALRCDPISGHVSLYWYRQALGQGPEFLTYFNYEAQQDKSGLPNDRFSAERPEGSISTLTIQRTEQRDSAMYRCASSLANRVNEQFFGPGTRLTVL.

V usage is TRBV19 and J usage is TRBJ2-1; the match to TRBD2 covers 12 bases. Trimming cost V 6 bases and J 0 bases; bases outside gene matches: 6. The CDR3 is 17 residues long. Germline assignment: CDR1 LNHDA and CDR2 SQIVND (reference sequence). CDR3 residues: CASSRTSGTDSYNEQFF. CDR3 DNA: TGTGCCAGTAGCCGGACTAGCGGGACCGACTCCTACAATGAGCAGTTCTTC.

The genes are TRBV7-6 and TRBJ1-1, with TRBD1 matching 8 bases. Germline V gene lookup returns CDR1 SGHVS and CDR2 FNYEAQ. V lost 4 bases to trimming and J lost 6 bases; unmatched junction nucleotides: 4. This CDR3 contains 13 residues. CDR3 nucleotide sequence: TGTGCCAGCAGCTCCCTACAGGGGGCTGAAGCTTTCTTT. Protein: CASSSLQGAEAFF.

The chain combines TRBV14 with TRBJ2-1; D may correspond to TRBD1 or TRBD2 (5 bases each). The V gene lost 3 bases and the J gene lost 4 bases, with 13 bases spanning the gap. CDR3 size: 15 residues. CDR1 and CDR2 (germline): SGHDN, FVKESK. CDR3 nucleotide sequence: TGTGCCAGCAGCCAGCACCCGGGGCAATACAATGAGCAGTTCTTC. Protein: CASSQHPGQYNEQFF.

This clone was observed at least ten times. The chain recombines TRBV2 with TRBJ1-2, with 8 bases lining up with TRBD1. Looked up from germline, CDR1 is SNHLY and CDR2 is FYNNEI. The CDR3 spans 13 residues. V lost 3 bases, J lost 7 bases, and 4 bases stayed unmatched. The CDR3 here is CASSDATGVGYTF. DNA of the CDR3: TGTGCCAGCAGTGACGCGACAGGGGTTGGCTACACCTTC.